These 23 T cell receptor beta chains came from one sample sequenced in a study of T cells in Graves' hyperthyroidism and ophthalmopathy. Amplification of TCR beta CDR3 regions used RNA as the template. During a first-round RT-PCR of the TCR CDR3, the HTBI primer set was used. TCRdb reprocessed the multiplex PCR reads with MiXCR, giving one entry per CDR3 protein. The sample carries fewer than 500,000 distinct CDR3 sequences, 13% recorded once. The specimen was blood. Receptor source: a young man with Graves' hyperthyroidism that later progressed to Graves' ophthalmopathy.

The chain is built from TRBV14 and TRBJ1-5, with 8 bases lining up with TRBD1. Germline CDR1 is SGHDN and CDR2 is FVKESK. V dropped 0 bases and J dropped 0; count of bases not matched to a gene: 16. The CDR3 spans 21 residues. CDR3 nucleotides: TGTGCCAGCAGCCAAGAAAGGGTTGCGTCAGGGGGCCGGGCTAGCAATCAGCCCCAGCATTTT. It specifies CASSQERVASGGRASNQPQHF.

The table lists this clonotype with many counts. The gene calls are TRBV7-9 and TRBJ2-5; a possible D gene is TRBD1 (6 bases). Per germline, CDR1 SEHNR and CDR2 FQNEAQ (reference sequence). The ends were cut back, 4 bases at V and 1 base at J, with 13 bases in the middle. The CDR3 is 15 residues long. CDR3 region: CASSSRTDLQETQYF. CDR3 bases: TGTGCCAGCAGCTCCCGGACAGACCTCCAAGAGACCCAGTACTTC.

The chain joins TRBV5-1 to TRBJ2-7; TRBD1 matches at 7 bases. The CDR3 contains 15 residues. The ends lost 3 bases at V and 4 bases at J; junction bases unmatched: 10. Germline CDR1 and CDR2: SGHRS and YFSETQ. The CDR3 sequence: CASSSWRQGWYEQYF. The CDR3 nucleotides read TGCGCCAGCAGCTCGTGGAGACAGGGTTGGTACGAGCAGTACTTC.

This clonotype was counted many times. The rearrangement links TRBV12-3 or TRBV12-4 to TRBJ2-3, with 11 bases lining up with TRBD2. Trimming cost V 5 bases and J 2 bases; bases outside gene matches: 9. This CDR3 region has 17 residues. The CDR3: CASSPSLAGASTDTQYF. DNA for the CDR3: TGTGCCAGCAGTCCCTCACTAGCGGGGGCATCCACAGATACGCAGTATTTT.

This clonotype was counted many times. The V call is TRBV29-1, the J call TRBJ1-1, with 7 bases identical to TRBD1. Looked up from germline, CDR1 is SQVTM and CDR2 is ANQGSEA. The CDR3 length is 18 residues. V dropped 0 bases and J dropped 11; count of bases not matched to a gene: 24. The CDR3: CSVEDHITGEGDEKDAFF. Written as DNA, the CDR3 is TGCAGCGTTGAAGATCACATAACAGGGGAAGGTGACGAGAAGGATGCTTTCTTT.

This clonotype has just a few counts. V gene TRBV18 combines with J gene TRBJ2-4; 7 nucleotides match TRBD1. The CDR3 loop spans 14 amino acids. Per germline, CDR1 KGHSH and CDR2 LQKENI. Germline trimming cut 9 bases from V and 8 bases from J; bases unmatched to any gene: 13. CDR3 sequence reads: CASRYGTDWHIQYF. CDR3 sequence (DNA): TGTGCCAGTAGGTATGGGACAGATTGGCACATTCAGTACTTC.

This clonotype came up many times. The V call is TRBV2, the J call TRBJ1-4, with D possibly TRBD1 on 6 matching bases. Germline V gene lookup returns CDR1 SNHLY and CDR2 FYNNEI. The CDR3 consists of 12 residues. V was clipped by 6 bases and J by 9 bases, with 11 bases between them. The CDR3: CASRSQGQKLFF. The CDR3 DNA reads TGTGCCAGCAGATCCCAGGGGCAAAAACTGTTTTTT. The full variable domain, completed using reference TRBV2 and TRBJ1-4, is EPEVTQTPSHQVTQMGQEVILRCVPISNHLYFYWYRQILGQKVEFLVSFYNNEISEKSEIFDDQFSVERPDGSNFTLKIRSTKLEDSAMYFCASRSQGQKLFFGSGTQLSVL.

This sequence joins TRBV12-5 and TRBJ2-1; tentatively, D is TRBD1 (5 bases). The germline gives CDR1 LGHNT, CDR2 FRNRAP. The CDR3 extends over 13 amino acids. Trimming left V 6 bases short and J 4 bases short, with 10 bases between. In DNA, the CDR3 is TGTGCTAGTGGCCCTGACAGTTACAATGAGCAGTTCTTC. Its translation: CASGPDSYNEQFF. Full variable domain (missing parts from reference TRBV12-5 and TRBJ2-1): DARVTQTPRHKVTEMGQEVTMRCQPILGHNTVFWYRQTMMQGLELLAYFRNRAPLDDSGMPKDRFSAEMPDATLATLKIQPSEPRDSAVYFCASGPDSYNEQFFGPGTRLTVL.

This clonotype was recorded many times. V and J are TRBV6-1 and TRBJ1-2, with 7 positions matching TRBD1. Trimming removed 7 bases from V and 2 bases from J; junction bases left unmatched: 4. The CDR3 has 13 residues. Germline V gives CDR1 MNHNS, CDR2 SASEGT. The CDR3 coding sequence is TGTGCCAGCATACTGGACAGGAACTATGGCTACACCTTC. Protein product: CASILDRNYGYTF.

This clonotype showed up just a few times. CDR3 bases: TGTGCCAGCAGTGGCCGGGACAGGGGGACGTACAATGAGCAGTTCTTC. Encoded protein: CASSGRDRGTYNEQFF. The chain carries TRBV25-1 and TRBJ2-1; TRBD1 matches at 11 bases. The CDR3 covers 16 residues. The junction had 6 bases not matched to a gene; V was cut back by 4 bases and J by 4 bases. The germline CDR1 and CDR2 sequences are MGHDK and SYGVNS. The full variable domain, rest sourced from reference TRBV25-1 and TRBJ2-1, is EADIYQTPRYLVIGTGKKITLECSQTMGHDKMYWYQQDPGMELHLIHYSYGVNSTEKGDLSSESTVSRIRTEHFPLTLESARPSHTSQYLCASSGRDRGTYNEQFFGPGTRLTVL.

There are a few counts of this clonotype. The gene calls are TRBV6-1 and TRBJ2-3, with TRBD2 matching over 7 bases. Germline V CDR1 and CDR2: MNHNS, SASEGT. This CDR3 has 15 amino acids. V lost 2 bases and J lost 5; bases outside the gene matches: 7. The CDR3 sequence: CASSESGERGDTQYF. DNA of the CDR3: TGTGCCAGCAGTGAAAGCGGGGAGAGGGGAGATACGCAGTATTTT.

At least ten counts were recorded for this clonotype. The J gene is TRBJ1-1, the V gene TRBV30; a weak D match, TRBD1 (5 bases). Germline lookup yields CDR1 GTSNPN and CDR2 SVGIG (reference sequence). This CDR3 comprises 12 residues. The V end was cut by 8 bases, the J end by 0 bases, with 10 bases between. The DNA for the CDR3 is TGTGCCGCCGGGACGGTGAACACTGAAGCTTTCTTT. Its protein product is CAAGTVNTEAFF.

The V gene is TRBV10-3, the J gene TRBJ2-3; D is ambiguous. Per the germline V gene, CDR1 is ENHRY and CDR2 is SYGVKD. Trimming took 7 bases from V and 0 from J, leaving 11 bases between them. This CDR3 is 14 amino acids long. DNA of the CDR3: TGTGCCATCACTCGGACGGCTAGCACAGATACGCAGTATTTT. Amino acid sequence: CAITRTASTDTQYF.

The chain couples TRBV7-9 to TRBJ2-7, with no clear D. This CDR3 is built from 15 residues. Trimming pared 1 base from V and 1 base from J, leaving 11 bases between. Germline CDR1 is SEHNR and CDR2 is FQNEAQ (reference sequence). CDR3 nucleotide sequence: TGTGCCAGCAGCTTAGTTGCCAGGCTGTCCTACGAGCAGTACTTC. Translating gives CASSLVARLSYEQYF.

Ten or more counts support this clonotype. This sequence joins TRBV5-1 and TRBJ2-3; TRBD2 matches 8 bases. Trimming removed 1 base from V and 0 bases from J; junction bases left unmatched: 4. Germline CDR1 reads SGHRS; CDR2 reads YFSETQ. This CDR3 is 16 amino acids long. The CDR3 sequence is CASSLLAGGSTDTQYF. CDR3 DNA sequence: TGCGCCAGCAGCTTGTTGGCGGGGGGTAGCACAGATACGCAGTATTTT.

This clonotype was detected a few times. The chain joins TRBV20-1 to TRBJ2-6; weak D call: TRBD2 (5 bases). Per germline, CDR1 DFQATT and CDR2 SNEGSKA (reference sequence). This CDR3 has 12 residues. V lost 7 bases, J lost 4 bases, and 8 bases lay in between. The CDR3 DNA reads TGCAGTGGAGGGAGCGGGGCCAACGTCCTGACTTTC. Its protein product is CSGGSGANVLTF.

This clonotype was counted at least ten times. The J gene is TRBJ1-1, the V gene TRBV11-2; D is unresolved. The CDR3 length is 13 residues. V dropped 0 bases and J dropped 8 bases, with 10 bases sitting between them. Germline CDR1 reads SGHAT; CDR2 reads FQNNGV. The CDR3 protein is CASSLDPELEAFF. DNA of the CDR3: TGTGCCAGCAGCTTAGATCCTGAACTGGAAGCTTTCTTT.

CDR3 coding DNA: TGCGCCAGCGGAGACAGGGAGGTCGACGAGCAGTACTTC. It specifies CASGDREVDEQYF. This chain connects TRBV4-3 to TRBJ2-7, with D possibly being TRBD1 (7 bases). The CDR3 has 13 residues. Germline V gives CDR1 LGHNA, CDR2 YSLEER. The V and J ends lost 8 bases and 5 bases respectively, with 16 bases between them.

The gene calls are TRBV5-4 and TRBJ2-5; 15 bases agree with TRBD2. V shed 2 bases and J 7 bases; nucleotides not matched to a gene: 6. The CDR3 loop spans 16 amino acids. In germline, CDR1 is SGHNT, CDR2 YYREEE (reference sequence). CDR3 nucleotide sequence: TGTGCCAGCAGCTTTGGACTAGCGGGGGGGTTTGTGACCCAGTACTTC. This encodes CASSFGLAGGFVTQYF. The entire variable domain, with the rest obtained from reference TRBV5-4 and TRBJ2-5, is as follows: ETGVTQSPTHLIKTRGQQVTLRCSSQSGHNTVSWYQQALGQGPQFIFQYYREEENGRGNFPPRFSGLQFPNYSSELNVNALELDDSALYLCASSFGLAGGFVTQYFGPGTRLLVL.

This clonotype has at least ten counts. This sequence joins TRBV2 and TRBJ1-1, with D unclear. The CDR3 covers 13 residues. The V end was cut by 8 bases, the J end by 1 base, with 11 bases between. Germline V gene lookup returns CDR1 SNHLY and CDR2 FYNNEI. The CDR3 region has the DNA TGTGCCAGCTCTGGACCGACGAACACTGAAGCTTTCTTT. Translated: CASSGPTNTEAFF.

The chain links TRBV7-3 to TRBJ2-1, with a weak D call TRBD2 (5 bases). Deletions cut 4 bases from V and 5 bases from J, with 18 bases between. Germline V gene sequence: CDR1 SGHTA, CDR2 FQGTGA. This CDR3 spans 16 amino acids. The CDR3 sequence is CASSSPLRRRDNEQFF. In DNA, the CDR3 is TGTGCCAGCAGCTCCCCCCTAAGGAGGCGGGACAATGAGCAGTTCTTC.

This clonotype was picked up many times. The V call is TRBV28, the J call TRBJ2-1; possibly TRBD1 for D (6 bases). V was shortened by 3 bases and J by 5 bases, with 14 bases between the two germline ends. The CDR3 contains 15 residues. Germline-derived CDR1 and CDR2 are MDHEN and SYDVKM. CDR3 coding DNA: TGTGCCAGCAGTTTTTCGCAGGGGCAAAACAATGAGCAGTTCTTC. Translation: CASSFSQGQNNEQFF. The full variable domain, its missing parts supplied by reference TRBV28 and TRBJ2-1, is DVKVTQSSRYLVKRTGEKVFLECVQDMDHENMFWYRQDPGLGLRLIYFSYDVKMKEKGDIPEGYSVSREKKERFSLILESASTNQTSMYLCASSFSQGQNNEQFFGPGTRLTVL.

The V call is TRBV7-9, the J call TRBJ1-1; 8 bases match TRBD1. After removal of 5 bases from V and 4 bases from J, the junction contained 12 bases not matched to a gene. The CDR3 spans 16 residues. Germline V gene data show CDR1 as SEHNR and CDR2 as FQNEAQ (reference sequence). The CDR3 region has the DNA TGTGCCAGCAGCCAACCCCCGGGACAGGAGGCCACTGAAGCTTTCTTT. Residues: CASSQPPGQEATEAFF.